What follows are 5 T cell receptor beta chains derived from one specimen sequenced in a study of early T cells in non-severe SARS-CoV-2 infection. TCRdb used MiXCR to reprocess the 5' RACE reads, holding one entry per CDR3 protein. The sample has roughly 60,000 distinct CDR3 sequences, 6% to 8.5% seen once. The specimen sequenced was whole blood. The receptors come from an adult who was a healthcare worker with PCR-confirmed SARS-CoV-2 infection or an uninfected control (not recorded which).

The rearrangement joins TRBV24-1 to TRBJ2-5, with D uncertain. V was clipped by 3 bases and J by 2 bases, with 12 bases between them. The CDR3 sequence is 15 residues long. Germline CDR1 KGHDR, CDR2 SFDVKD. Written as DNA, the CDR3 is TGTGCCACCAGTGATATTGGACGCACACAAGAGACCCAGTACTTC. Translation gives CATSDIGRTQETQYF.

In DNA form, the CDR3 reads TGTGCCAGCAGGCGGGGCTCCCAGTCACCCCTCCACTTT. Encoded protein: CASRRGSQSPLHF. The chain combines TRBV2 with TRBJ1-6, with D perhaps matching TRBD1 (5 bases). CDR3 length: 13 residues. The V end lost 6 bases, the J end lost 10 bases, and 13 bases lay between the germline ends. Per germline, CDR1 SNHLY and CDR2 FYNNEI.

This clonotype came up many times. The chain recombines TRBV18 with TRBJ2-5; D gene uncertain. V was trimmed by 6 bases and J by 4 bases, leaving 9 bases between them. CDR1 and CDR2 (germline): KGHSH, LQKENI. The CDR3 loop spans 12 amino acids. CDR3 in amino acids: CASSRGRETQYF. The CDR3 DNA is TGTGCCAGCTCCCGAGGCCGAGAGACCCAGTACTTC.

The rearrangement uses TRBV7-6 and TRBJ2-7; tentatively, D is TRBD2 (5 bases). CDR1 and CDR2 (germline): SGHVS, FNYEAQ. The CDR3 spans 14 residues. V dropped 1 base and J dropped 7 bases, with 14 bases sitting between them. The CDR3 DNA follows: TGTGCCAGCAGCTTAGGGGGAGACCAGACAGAGCAGTACTTC. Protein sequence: CASSLGGDQTEQYF.

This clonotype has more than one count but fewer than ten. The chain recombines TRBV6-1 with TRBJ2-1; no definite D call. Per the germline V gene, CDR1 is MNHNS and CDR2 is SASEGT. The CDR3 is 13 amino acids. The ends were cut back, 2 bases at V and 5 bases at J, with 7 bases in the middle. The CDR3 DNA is TGTGCCAGCAGTGAACTAGGTCACAATGAGCAGTTCTTC. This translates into CASSELGHNEQFF.